One and the same sample provided the 22 T cell receptor beta chains below, sequenced in a study of blood T cell repertoires in COVID-19. The table came from immunoSEQ multiplex PCR; TCRdb's copy has only in-frame clones and leaves some out. This sample has hundreds of thousands of clones, with roughly nine tenths found just once. The sample consisted of PBMCs or T cells enriched from blood (not recorded which). The receptor set was obtained from a man between 18 and 29 years old who had recovered from COVID-19.

The chain carries TRBV21-1 and TRBJ2-7; TRBD2 reflects the table's D call only, with no check against the DNA. TRBV21-1 counts as a pseudogene. This CDR3 is built from 11 residues. The CDR3 is CASSNLYEQYF. The CDR3 bases are TGTGCCAGCAGCAACCTTTACGAGCAGTACTTC.

The chain uses TRBV5-1 and TRBJ2-1; D perhaps matches TRBD2 (6 bases). The V and J ends lost 3 bases and 8 bases respectively, with 15 bases between them. Germline CDR1 SGHRS, CDR2 YFSETQ. The CDR3 is 14 amino acids. CDR3 in DNA: TGCGCCAGCAGCTCGGTCCCCGGGAGCGATGAGCAGTTCTTC. Encoded protein: CASSSVPGSDEQFF.

The chain recombines TRBV5-4 with TRBJ2-1, with 11 bases matching TRBD1. The CDR3 contains 17 residues. CDR1 is SGHNT and CDR2 is YYREEE in the germline V gene (reference sequence). V shed 0 bases and J 4 bases; nucleotides not matched to a gene: 6. Here the CDR3 DNA reads TGTGCCAGCAGCTTGGTTGGGGGACAGGGGGTTTACAATGAGCAGTTCTTC. Its protein product is CASSLVGGQGVYNEQFF.

The chain is built from TRBV14 and TRBJ1-2; D gene uncertain. The germline gives CDR1 SGHDN, CDR2 FVKESK. The length of the CDR3 is 19 residues. Trimming left V 0 bases short and J 3 bases short, with 23 bases between. The CDR3 region is CASSQEKAHREGGYYGYTF. Here the CDR3 DNA reads TGTGCCAGCAGCCAAGAAAAAGCCCATCGGGAGGGAGGGTACTATGGCTACACCTTC.

The gene calls are TRBV18 and TRBJ2-1; no clear D. The CDR3 extends over 15 amino acids. Trimming shortened V by 2 bases and J by 4 bases, and 12 bases separated the two germline ends. Looked up from germline, CDR1 is KGHSH and CDR2 is LQKENI. CDR3 residues: CASSPVTSTYNEQFF. The CDR3 region has the DNA TGTGCCAGCTCACCAGTCACTTCAACTTACAATGAGCAGTTCTTC.

The rearrangement uses TRBV3-1 (or the pseudogene TRBV3-2) and TRBJ1-2; possible D gene TRBD1, 6 bases. Germline assignment: CDR1 LGHDT and CDR2 YNNKEL (reference sequence). Trimming removed 2 bases from V and 1 base from J, with 8 bases in between. The CDR3 sequence is 14 residues long. In DNA form, the CDR3 reads TGTGCCAGCAGCCAAACGGACAGTAACTATGGCTACACCTTC. Translating it yields CASSQTDSNYGYTF.

This chain joins TRBV19 and TRBJ2-7; TRBD1 aligns across 8 bases. Germline CDR1 and CDR2: LNHDA and SQIVND (reference sequence). This CDR3 region has 14 residues. V lost 4 bases, J lost 4 bases, and 6 bases stayed unmatched. Written as DNA, the CDR3 is TGTGCCAGTAGTAGGCGACAGGGGTGGTACGAGCAGTACTTC. Translating gives CASSRRQGWYEQYF.

This clone was seen a single time. The DNA of the CDR3 is TGTGCCAGTAGTATCGCTAGCGGGGGGGCAAGTACGCAGTATTTT. Protein sequence: CASSIASGGASTQYF. The chain has TRBV19 and TRBJ2-3; TRBD2 matches at 12 bases. V lost 3 bases to trimming and J lost 8 bases; unmatched junction nucleotides: 6. Per germline, CDR1 LNHDA and CDR2 SQIVND (reference sequence). CDR3 length: 15 residues.

The genes are TRBV9 and TRBJ2-1, with a tentative D call TRBD1 (6 bases). The V and J ends lost 4 bases and 3 bases respectively, with 14 bases between them. The CDR3 covers 15 residues. Germline CDR1 and CDR2: SGDLS and YYNGEE. CDR3 in DNA: TGTGCCAGCAGCACTTACGCAGGGGTCTACAATGAGCAGTTCTTC. Its protein is CASSTYAGVYNEQFF.

This chain joins TRBV19 and TRBJ1-3; tentatively, D is TRBD1 (5 bases). Germline loops: CDR1 LNHDA, CDR2 SQIVND (reference sequence). The CDR3 covers 16 residues. Trimming shortened V by 7 bases and J by 2 bases, and 18 bases separated the two germline ends. The DNA for the CDR3 is TGTGCCAGTACCGATAGGGCAGGGCGCACTGGAAACACCATATATTTT. It yields the protein CASTDRAGRTGNTIYF.

The chain uses TRBV7-9 and TRBJ2-1; 8 bases are shared with TRBD1. Germline CDR1 is SEHNR and CDR2 is FQNEAQ (reference sequence). The ends lost 5 bases at V and 9 bases at J; junction bases unmatched: 9. This CDR3 spans 14 amino acids. The CDR3 here is CASSPSDRGPEQFF. The CDR3 DNA follows: TGTGCCAGCAGCCCTAGTGACAGGGGTCCTGAGCAGTTCTTC.

The chain employs TRBV6-2 or TRBV6-3 and TRBJ2-5; 7 nucleotides agree with TRBD2. Germline loops: CDR1 MNHEY, CDR2 SVGEGT. Unmatched junction bases numbered 7, after V lost 6 bases and J lost 0 bases. The CDR3 is made up of 15 amino acids. The CDR3 here is CASRPLSGNQETQYF. The CDR3 DNA is TGTGCCAGCAGACCTCTGAGCGGGAACCAAGAGACCCAGTACTTC.

In its sample, this clone was seen a few times. This chain links TRBV3-1 (or the pseudogene TRBV3-2) with TRBJ2-7; D might be TRBD2 (6 bases). In germline, CDR1 is LGHDT, CDR2 YNNKEL (reference sequence). The CDR3 is 15 residues long. V was cut by 6 bases and J by 5 bases, with 20 bases left in between. CDR3 in DNA: TGTGCCAGCAGTCCACGAGGGCTAGCGATGGACGAGCAGTACTTC. This gives the protein CASSPRGLAMDEQYF.

This chain joins TRBV28 and TRBJ1-4; no clear D. The length of the CDR3 is 16 residues. The V and J ends lost 6 bases and 4 bases respectively, with 18 bases between them. Per germline, CDR1 MDHEN and CDR2 SYDVKM. The CDR3 DNA reads TGTGCCAGCAGCCCCGTGGGTGGAGAAGATAATGAAAAACTGTTTTTT. The encoded protein is CASSPVGGEDNEKLFF.

The chain recombines TRBV20-1 with TRBJ1-4; 10 bases are shared with TRBD1. CDR1 and CDR2 from the germline V gene are DFQATT and SNEGSKA (reference sequence). The CDR3 is 15 amino acids. Losses at the gene ends were 3 bases for V and 8 bases for J; bases not matched to a gene: 9. The CDR3, as DNA: TGCAGTGCTAGTCCCACCGGGACAGGGGACGAAAAACTGTTTTTT. As protein: CSASPTGTGDEKLFF.

V and J are TRBV25-1 and TRBJ2-1; 9 bases are shared with TRBD1. The V segment lost 5 bases and the J segment 7 bases; nucleotides outside the gene matches: 15. Germline CDR1 reads MGHDK; CDR2 reads SYGVNS. The CDR3 totals 17 residues. The CDR3 region is CASSSPTRDRASNEQFF. CDR3 nucleotides: TGTGCCAGCAGTTCCCCCACCAGGGACAGGGCAAGTAATGAGCAGTTCTTC. Looking up the rest from reference TRBV25-1 and TRBJ2-1 gives the full variable domain: EADIYQTPRYLVIGTGKKITLECSQTMGHDKMYWYQQDPGMELHLIHYSYGVNSTEKGDLSSESTVSRIRTEHFPLTLESARPSHTSQYLCASSSPTRDRASNEQFFGPGTRLTVL.

The chain employs TRBV5-4 and TRBJ2-7, with D perhaps matching TRBD1 (5 bases). This CDR3 comprises 14 residues. Germline CDR1 SGHNT, CDR2 YYREEE (reference sequence). V lost 0 bases to trimming and J lost 6 bases, with 13 bases between them. The CDR3 sequence is CASSLGSGQGEQYF. For the CDR3, the DNA is TGTGCCAGCAGCTTGGGGTCAGGGCAAGGCGAGCAGTACTTC.

The V call is TRBV11-2, the J call TRBJ2-1; a possible D gene is TRBD2 (6 bases). The length of the CDR3 is 16 residues. Germline CDR1 SGHAT, CDR2 FQNNGV. V lost 5 bases and J lost 5, with 19 bases in between. CDR3 nucleotide sequence: TGTGCCAGCAGCCATCTCCGGGGTAGCGGCAACAATGAGCAGTTCTTC. Protein sequence: CASSHLRGSGNNEQFF.

The J gene is TRBJ1-3, the V gene TRBV18; D gene ambiguous. Trimming stripped 5 bases from V and 1 base from J, with 18 bases between. Germline V gives CDR1 KGHSH, CDR2 LQKENI. The CDR3 contains 17 residues. The CDR3 spells CASSSPRGRGSGNTIYF. Here the CDR3 DNA reads TGTGCCAGCTCATCCCCACGAGGACGGGGTTCTGGAAACACCATATATTTT.

This clone appeared a few times. This chain connects TRBV6-5 to TRBJ1-2; 8 nucleotides match TRBD1. V gave up 7 bases and J gave up 3 bases; unmatched junction bases: 10. Germline V gene sequence: CDR1 MNHEY, CDR2 SVGAGI. The CDR3 consists of 15 residues. The CDR3 region is CASTTGAALYYGYTF. The DNA of the CDR3 is TGTGCCAGCACGACAGGGGCGGCCCTTTACTATGGCTACACCTTC.

The gene calls are TRBV9 and TRBJ1-2; 7 bases align to TRBD1. The germline CDR1 and CDR2 sequences are SGDLS and YYNGEE. This CDR3 has 14 amino acids. V was clipped by 3 bases and J by 7 bases; unmatched bases: 9. CDR3 amino acids: CASSADFNRGGYTF. The CDR3, as DNA: TGTGCCAGCAGCGCTGATTTCAACAGGGGTGGCTACACCTTC.

V is TRBV6-5 and J is TRBJ2-7; 8 bases align to TRBD2. With 4 bases clipped from V and 7 bases from J, the junction kept 12 bases outside the gene matches. CDR1 MNHEY and CDR2 SVGAGI come from the germline V gene. The CDR3 totals 15 residues. The chain's CDR3 is CASSSPRGAVEEQYF. The CDR3 coding sequence is TGTGCCAGCAGTTCCCCGCGGGGGGCCGTGGAGGAGCAGTACTTC.